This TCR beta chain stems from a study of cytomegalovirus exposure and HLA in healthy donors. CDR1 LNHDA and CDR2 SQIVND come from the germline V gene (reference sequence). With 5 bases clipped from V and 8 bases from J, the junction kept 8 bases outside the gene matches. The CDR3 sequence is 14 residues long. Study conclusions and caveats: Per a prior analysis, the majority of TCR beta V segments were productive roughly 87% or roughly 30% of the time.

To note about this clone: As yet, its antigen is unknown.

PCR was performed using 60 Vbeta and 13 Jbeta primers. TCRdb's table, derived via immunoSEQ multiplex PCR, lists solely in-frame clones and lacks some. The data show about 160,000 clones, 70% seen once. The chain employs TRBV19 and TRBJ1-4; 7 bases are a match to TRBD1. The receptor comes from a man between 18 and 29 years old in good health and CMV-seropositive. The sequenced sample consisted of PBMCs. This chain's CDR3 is CASSRDRVGEKLFF. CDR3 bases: TGTGCCAGTAGTCGAGACAGGGTCGGAGAAAAACTGTTTTTT. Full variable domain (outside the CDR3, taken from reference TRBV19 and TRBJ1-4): DGGITQSPKYLFRKEGQNVTLSCEQNLNHDAMYWYRQDPGQGLRLIYYSQIVNDFQKGDIAEGYSVSREKKESFPLTVTSAQKNPTAFYLCASSRDRVGEKLFFGSGTQLSVL.